The 9 T cell receptor beta chains below all came from one sample that was sequenced in a study of blood T cell repertoires in COVID-19. TCRdb's copy holds only in-frame clones and misses some; the assay was immunoSEQ multiplex PCR. The sample includes 300,000 or so clones, about 82% of them seen just once. What was sequenced was peripheral blood. The receptors were sampled from a woman in her fifties or sixties with acute or convalescent COVID-19.

V gene TRBV5-1 combines with J gene TRBJ1-4; 8 positions agree with TRBD1. The CDR3 spans 14 residues. V trimming: 6 bases; J trimming: 7 bases; junction bases outside the gene matches: 8. Germline V gives CDR1 SGHRS, CDR2 YFSETQ. In DNA form, the CDR3 reads TGCGCCAGCACCACCAGGGGGCTGGGTGAAAAACTGTTTTTT. It encodes CASTTRGLGEKLFF.

This chain links TRBV19 with TRBJ1-2; D unresolved. Germline CDR1 reads LNHDA; CDR2 reads SQIVND (reference sequence). V shed 4 bases and J shed 3 bases, with 12 bases lying between them. This CDR3 is built from 14 residues. The chain's CDR3 is CASSSLPQDYGYTF. DNA for the CDR3: TGTGCCAGTAGTAGCTTACCGCAGGACTATGGCTACACCTTC. Using reference TRBV19 and TRBJ1-2 for the parts outside the CDR3, the full variable domain is DGGITQSPKYLFRKEGQNVTLSCEQNLNHDAMYWYRQDPGQGLRLIYYSQIVNDFQKGDIAEGYSVSREKKESFPLTVTSAQKNPTAFYLCASSSLPQDYGYTFGSGTRLTVV.

CDR3 coding DNA: TGTGCCAGCACACAGGGGGCATCGACTGAAGCTTTCTTT. Encoded protein: CASTQGASTEAFF. The rearrangement uses TRBV2 and TRBJ1-1, with 9 bases lining up with TRBD1. Trimming took 7 bases from V and 5 from J; bases not matched to a gene: 5. The CDR3 has 13 amino acids. The germline V gene encodes CDR1 SNHLY and CDR2 FYNNEI.

The chain uses TRBV11-2 and TRBJ2-7; TRBD1 matches 7 bases. Unmatched junction bases numbered 3, after V lost 4 bases and J lost 9 bases. Germline V gives CDR1 SGHAT, CDR2 FQNNGV. This CDR3 region has 11 residues. CDR3 residues: CASSYRGAQYF. CDR3 coding DNA: TGTGCCAGCAGCTACAGGGGAGCGCAGTACTTC.

The chain employs TRBV4-2 and TRBJ2-1, with D perhaps TRBD2 (5 bases). Germline V CDR1 and CDR2: LGHNA, YNFKEQ. Trimming shortened V by 0 bases and J by 4 bases, and 13 bases separated the two germline ends. The CDR3 runs 16 residues. The CDR3 sequence is CASSQEGSARYNEQFF. CDR3 DNA sequence: TGTGCCAGCAGCCAAGAAGGGAGCGCCAGATACAATGAGCAGTTCTTC.

The chain is built from TRBV6-2 or TRBV6-3 and TRBJ2-5; 9 nucleotides agree with TRBD2. The CDR3 runs 16 residues. With 0 bases clipped from V and 0 bases from J, the junction kept 2 bases outside the gene matches. Germline V lookup: CDR1 MNHEY, CDR2 SVGEGT. The CDR3 DNA follows: TGTGCCAGCAGTTACTCGACTAGCGGTAACCAAGAGACCCAGTACTTC. Protein: CASSYSTSGNQETQYF.

V usage is TRBV19 and J usage is TRBJ2-6; 12 bases are shared with TRBD2. The V and J ends lost 4 bases and 0 bases, in that order; junction bases with no gene match: 4. From germline, CDR1 is LNHDA and CDR2 SQIVND (reference sequence). The CDR3 has 18 residues. CDR3 protein: CASSRRTSGNSGANVLTF. Here the CDR3 DNA reads TGTGCCAGTAGTAGAAGGACTAGCGGGAACTCTGGGGCCAACGTCCTGACTTTC.

This clone was counted between two and nine times. The V gene is TRBV6-5, the J gene TRBJ1-2; 7 nucleotides match TRBD1. The CDR3 covers 14 residues. V lost 6 bases, J lost 9 bases, and 13 bases stayed unmatched. Germline V gives CDR1 MNHEY, CDR2 SVGAGI. CDR3 nucleotide sequence: TGTGCCAGCAGAACCGGACAGGCGGGGGGTAGCTACACCTTC. Residues: CASRTGQAGGSYTF.

The chain links TRBV7-2 to TRBJ1-5, with 10 bases fitting TRBD1. The germline CDR1 and CDR2 sequences are SGHTA and FQGNSA. Germline trimming cut 1 base from V and 5 bases from J; bases unmatched to any gene: 5. The CDR3 has 16 amino acids. Written as DNA, the CDR3 is TGTGCCAGCAGCTTAGATAGGGACAGGGGCTATCAGCCCCAGCATTTT. This gives the protein CASSLDRDRGYQPQHF.